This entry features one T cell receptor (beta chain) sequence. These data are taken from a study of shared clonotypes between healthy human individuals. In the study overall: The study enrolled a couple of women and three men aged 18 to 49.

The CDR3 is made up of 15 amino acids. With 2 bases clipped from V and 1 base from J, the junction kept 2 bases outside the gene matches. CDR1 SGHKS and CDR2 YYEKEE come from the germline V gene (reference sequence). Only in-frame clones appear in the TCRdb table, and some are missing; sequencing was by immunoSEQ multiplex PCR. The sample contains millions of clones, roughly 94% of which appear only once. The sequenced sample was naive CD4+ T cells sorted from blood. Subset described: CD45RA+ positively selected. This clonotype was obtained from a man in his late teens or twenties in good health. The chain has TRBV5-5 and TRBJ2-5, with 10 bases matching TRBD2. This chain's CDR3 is CASSFLAGVQETQYF. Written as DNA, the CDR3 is TGTGCCAGCAGCTTCCTAGCGGGGGTCCAAGAGACCCAGTACTTC.